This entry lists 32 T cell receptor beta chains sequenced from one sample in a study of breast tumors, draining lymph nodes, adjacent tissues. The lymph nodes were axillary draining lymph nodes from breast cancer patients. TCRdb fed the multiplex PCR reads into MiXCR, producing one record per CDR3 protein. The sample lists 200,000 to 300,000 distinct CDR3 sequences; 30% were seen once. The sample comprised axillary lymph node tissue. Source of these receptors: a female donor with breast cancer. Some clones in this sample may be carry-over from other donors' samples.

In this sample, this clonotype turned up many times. The CDR3 reads CASSDKGAQANYGYTF. The CDR3 nucleotides are TGTGCCAGCAGTGACAAGGGGGCCCAAGCTAACTATGGCTACACCTTC. This chain uses TRBV2 with TRBJ1-2, with 7 bases matching TRBD1. V trimming: 3 bases; J trimming: 0 bases; junction bases outside the gene matches: 7. The CDR3 totals 16 residues. Germline CDR1 is SNHLY and CDR2 is FYNNEI. The full variable domain, rest sourced from reference TRBV2 and TRBJ1-2, is EPEVTQTPSHQVTQMGQEVILRCVPISNHLYFYWYRQILGQKVEFLVSFYNNEISEKSEIFDDQFSVERPDGSNFTLKIRSTKLEDSAMYFCASSDKGAQANYGYTFGSGTRLTVV.

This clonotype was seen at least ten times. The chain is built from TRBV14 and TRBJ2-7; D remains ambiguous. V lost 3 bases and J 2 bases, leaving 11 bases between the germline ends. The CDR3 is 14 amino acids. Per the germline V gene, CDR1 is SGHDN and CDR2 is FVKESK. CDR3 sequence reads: CASSHGRIAYEQYF. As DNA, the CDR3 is TGTGCCAGCAGCCATGGTAGGATTGCCTACGAGCAGTACTTC.

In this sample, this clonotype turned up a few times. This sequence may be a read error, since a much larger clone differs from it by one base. CDR3 bases: TGTGCCAGCAGCAGCGGTACAGTTCTCCGGGACTCCTACGAGCAGTACTTC. Residues: CASSSGTVLRDSYEQYF. This sequence joins TRBV12-3 or TRBV12-4 and TRBJ2-7, with D possibly TRBD2 on 5 matching bases. Trimming removed 6 bases from V and 0 bases from J, with 21 bases in between. The CDR3 runs to 17 residues.

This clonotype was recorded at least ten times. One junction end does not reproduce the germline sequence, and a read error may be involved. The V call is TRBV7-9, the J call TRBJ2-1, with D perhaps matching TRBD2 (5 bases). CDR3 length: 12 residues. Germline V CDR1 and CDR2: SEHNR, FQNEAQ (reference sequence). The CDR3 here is CASSLGGKTTPF. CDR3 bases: TGTGCCAGCAGCTTAGGAGGAAAGACTACCCCCTTC.

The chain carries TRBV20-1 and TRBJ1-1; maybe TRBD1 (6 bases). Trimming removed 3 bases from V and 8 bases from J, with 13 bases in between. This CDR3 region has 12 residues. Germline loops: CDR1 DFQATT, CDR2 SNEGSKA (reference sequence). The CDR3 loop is CSARFDRHEAFF. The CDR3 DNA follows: TGCAGTGCTAGGTTCGACAGGCACGAAGCTTTCTTT.

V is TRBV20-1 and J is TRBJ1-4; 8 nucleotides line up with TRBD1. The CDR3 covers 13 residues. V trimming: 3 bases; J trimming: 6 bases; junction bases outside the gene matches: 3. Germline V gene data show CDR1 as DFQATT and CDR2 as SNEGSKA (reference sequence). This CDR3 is CSARDRDYEKLFF. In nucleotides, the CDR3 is TGCAGTGCTAGGGACAGGGACTATGAAAAACTGTTTTTT.

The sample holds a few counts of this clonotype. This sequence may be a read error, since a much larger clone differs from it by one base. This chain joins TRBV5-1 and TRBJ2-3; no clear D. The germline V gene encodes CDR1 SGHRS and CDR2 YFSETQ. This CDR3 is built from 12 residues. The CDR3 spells CASSLYGDTHYF. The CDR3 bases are TGCGCCAGCAGCTTGTATGGTGATACGCACTATTTT.

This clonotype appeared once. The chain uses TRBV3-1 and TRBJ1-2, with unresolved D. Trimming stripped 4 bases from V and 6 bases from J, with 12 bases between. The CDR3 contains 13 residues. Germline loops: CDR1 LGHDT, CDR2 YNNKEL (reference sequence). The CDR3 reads CASSLGVGDGYTF. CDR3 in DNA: TGTGCCAGCAGCCTCGGAGTCGGGGATGGCTACACCTTC.

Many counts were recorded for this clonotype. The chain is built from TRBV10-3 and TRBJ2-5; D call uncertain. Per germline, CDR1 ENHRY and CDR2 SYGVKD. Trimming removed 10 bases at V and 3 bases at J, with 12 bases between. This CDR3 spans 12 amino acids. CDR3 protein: CASARLEETQYF. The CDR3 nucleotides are TGTGCCAGCGCTCGGCTTGAAGAGACCCAGTACTTC.

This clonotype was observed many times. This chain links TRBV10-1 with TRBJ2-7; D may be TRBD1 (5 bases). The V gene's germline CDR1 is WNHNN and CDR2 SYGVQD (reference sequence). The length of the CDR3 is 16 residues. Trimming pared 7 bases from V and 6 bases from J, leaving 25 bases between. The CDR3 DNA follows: TGCGCCAGCAACCCTTCCGTGGAGACCAGGGCTACCGAGCAGTACTTC. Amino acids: CASNPSVETRATEQYF.

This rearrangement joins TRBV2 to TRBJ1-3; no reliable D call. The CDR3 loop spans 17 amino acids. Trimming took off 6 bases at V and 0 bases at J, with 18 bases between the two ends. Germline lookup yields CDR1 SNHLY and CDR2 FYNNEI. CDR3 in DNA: TGTGCCAGCAGCCACATTCGGACGCAGAGCTCTGGAAACACCATATATTTT. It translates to CASSHIRTQSSGNTIYF.

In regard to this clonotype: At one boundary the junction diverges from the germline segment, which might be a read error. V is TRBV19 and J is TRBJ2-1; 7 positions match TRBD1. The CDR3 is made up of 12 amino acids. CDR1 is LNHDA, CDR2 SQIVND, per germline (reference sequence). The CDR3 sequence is CASSPTGYEQVF. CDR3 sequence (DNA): TGCGCCAGTAGTCCGACAGGGTATGAGCAGGTCTTC.

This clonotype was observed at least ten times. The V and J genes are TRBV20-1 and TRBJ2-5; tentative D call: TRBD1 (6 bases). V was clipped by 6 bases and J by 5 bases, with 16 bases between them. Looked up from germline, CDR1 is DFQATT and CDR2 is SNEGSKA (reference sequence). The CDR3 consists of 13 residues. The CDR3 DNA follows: TGCAGTGCCTCTTTGGGTCAGGGGGAGACCCAGTACTTC. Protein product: CSASLGQGETQYF.

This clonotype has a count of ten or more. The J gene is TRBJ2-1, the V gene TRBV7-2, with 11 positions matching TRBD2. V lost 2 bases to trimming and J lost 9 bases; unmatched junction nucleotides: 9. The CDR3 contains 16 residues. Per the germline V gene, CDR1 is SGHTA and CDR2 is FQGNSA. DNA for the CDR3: TGTGCCAGCAGCTTAACTACTAGCGGGAGATTTGCTGAGCAGTTCTTC. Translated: CASSLTTSGRFAEQFF. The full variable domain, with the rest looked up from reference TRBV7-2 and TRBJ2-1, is GAGVSQSPSNKVTEKGKDVELRCDPISGHTALYWYRQSLGQGLEFLIYFQGNSAPDKSGLPSDRFSAERTGGSVSTLTIQRTQQEDSAVYLCASSLTTSGRFAEQFFGPGTRLTVL.

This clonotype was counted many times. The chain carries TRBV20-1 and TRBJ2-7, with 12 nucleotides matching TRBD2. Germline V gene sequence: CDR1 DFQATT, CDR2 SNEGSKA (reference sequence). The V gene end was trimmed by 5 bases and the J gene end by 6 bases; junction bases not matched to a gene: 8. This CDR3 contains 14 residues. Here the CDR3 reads CSALGLAGYSEQYF. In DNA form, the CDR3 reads TGCAGTGCTCTCGGACTAGCGGGATACTCCGAGCAGTACTTC.

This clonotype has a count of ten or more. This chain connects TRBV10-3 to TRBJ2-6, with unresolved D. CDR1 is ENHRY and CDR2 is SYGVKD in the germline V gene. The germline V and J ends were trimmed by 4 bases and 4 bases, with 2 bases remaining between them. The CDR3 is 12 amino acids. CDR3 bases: TGTGCCATCAGTGGGGGGGCCAACGTCCTGACTTTC. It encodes CAISGGANVLTF.

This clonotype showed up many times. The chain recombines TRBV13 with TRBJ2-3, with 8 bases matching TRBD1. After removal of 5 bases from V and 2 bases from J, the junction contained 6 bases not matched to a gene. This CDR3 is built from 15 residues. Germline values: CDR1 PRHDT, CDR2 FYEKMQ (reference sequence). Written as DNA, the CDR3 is TGTGCCAGCAGCGCCCGACAGGGGTCCACAGATACGCAGTATTTT. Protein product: CASSARQGSTDTQYF.

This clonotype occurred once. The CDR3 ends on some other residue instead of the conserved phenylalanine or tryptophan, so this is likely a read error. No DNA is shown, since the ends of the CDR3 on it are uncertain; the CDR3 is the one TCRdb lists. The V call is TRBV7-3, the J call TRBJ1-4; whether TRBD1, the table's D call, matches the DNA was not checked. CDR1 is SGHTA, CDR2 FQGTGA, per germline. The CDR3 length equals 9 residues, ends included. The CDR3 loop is CASSPGTGS.

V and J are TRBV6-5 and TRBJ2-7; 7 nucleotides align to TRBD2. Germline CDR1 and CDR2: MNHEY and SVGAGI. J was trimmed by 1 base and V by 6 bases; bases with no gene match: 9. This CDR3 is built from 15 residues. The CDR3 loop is CASRASGTISYEQYF. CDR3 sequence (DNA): TGTGCCAGCAGAGCTAGCGGAACAATATCCTACGAGCAGTACTTC.

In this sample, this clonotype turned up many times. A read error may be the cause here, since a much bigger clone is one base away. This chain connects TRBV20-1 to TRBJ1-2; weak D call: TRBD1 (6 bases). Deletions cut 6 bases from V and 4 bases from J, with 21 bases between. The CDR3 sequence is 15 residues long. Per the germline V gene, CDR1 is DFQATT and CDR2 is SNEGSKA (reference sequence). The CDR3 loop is CSANGQYSATYGYTF. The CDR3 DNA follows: TGCAGTGCAAACGGACAGTACTCAGCTACCTATGGCTACACCTTC.

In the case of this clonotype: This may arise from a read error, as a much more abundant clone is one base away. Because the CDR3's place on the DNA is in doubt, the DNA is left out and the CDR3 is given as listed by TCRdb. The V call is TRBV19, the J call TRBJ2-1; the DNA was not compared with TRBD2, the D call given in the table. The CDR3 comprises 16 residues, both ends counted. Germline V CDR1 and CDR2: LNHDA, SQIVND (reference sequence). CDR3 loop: CASSIVAGGSYNERFF.

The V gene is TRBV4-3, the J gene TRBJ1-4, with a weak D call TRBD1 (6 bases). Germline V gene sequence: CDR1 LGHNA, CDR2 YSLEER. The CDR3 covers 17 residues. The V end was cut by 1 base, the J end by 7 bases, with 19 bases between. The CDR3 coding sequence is TGCGCCAGCAGCCAAGTGGGGGTAGGGGGGGAGGGTGAAAAACTGTTTTTT. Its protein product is CASSQVGVGGEGEKLFF.

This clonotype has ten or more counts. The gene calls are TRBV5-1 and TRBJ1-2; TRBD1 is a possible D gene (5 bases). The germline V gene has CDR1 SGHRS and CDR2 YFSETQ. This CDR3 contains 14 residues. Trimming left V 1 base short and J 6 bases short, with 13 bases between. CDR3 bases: TGCGCCAGCAGCTTGTCTCCCGGGGGGGATGGCTACACCTTC. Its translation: CASSLSPGGDGYTF.

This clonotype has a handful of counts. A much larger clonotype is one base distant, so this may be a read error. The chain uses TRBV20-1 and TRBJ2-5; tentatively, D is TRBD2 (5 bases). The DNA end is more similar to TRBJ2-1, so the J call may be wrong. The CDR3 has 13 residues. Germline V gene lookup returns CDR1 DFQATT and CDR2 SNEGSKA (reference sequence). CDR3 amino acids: CSASPRYGETQFF. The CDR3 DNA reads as TGCAGTGCTAGCCCTAGATATGGGGAGACCCAGTTCTTC.

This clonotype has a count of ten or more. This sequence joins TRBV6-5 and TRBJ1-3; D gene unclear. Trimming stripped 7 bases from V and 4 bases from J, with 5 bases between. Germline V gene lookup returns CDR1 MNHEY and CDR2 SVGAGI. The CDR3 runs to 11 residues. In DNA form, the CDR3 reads TGTGCCAGCAAGACAGGAAACACCATATATTTT. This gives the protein CASKTGNTIYF.

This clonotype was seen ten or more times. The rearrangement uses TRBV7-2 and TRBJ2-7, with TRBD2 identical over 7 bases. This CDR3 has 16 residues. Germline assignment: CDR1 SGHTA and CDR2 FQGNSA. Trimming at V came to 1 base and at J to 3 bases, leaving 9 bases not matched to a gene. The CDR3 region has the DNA TGTGCCAGCAGCTTAGGGGGTGGGTCTAGCGGCTACGAGCAGTACTTC. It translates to CASSLGGGSSGYEQYF.

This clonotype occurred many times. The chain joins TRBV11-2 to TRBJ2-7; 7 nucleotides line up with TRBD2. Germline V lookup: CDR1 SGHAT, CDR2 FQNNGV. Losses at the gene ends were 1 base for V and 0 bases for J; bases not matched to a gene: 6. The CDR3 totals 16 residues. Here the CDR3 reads CASSLGWGGSSYEQYF. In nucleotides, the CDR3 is TGTGCCAGCAGCTTAGGGTGGGGAGGGAGCTCCTACGAGCAGTACTTC.

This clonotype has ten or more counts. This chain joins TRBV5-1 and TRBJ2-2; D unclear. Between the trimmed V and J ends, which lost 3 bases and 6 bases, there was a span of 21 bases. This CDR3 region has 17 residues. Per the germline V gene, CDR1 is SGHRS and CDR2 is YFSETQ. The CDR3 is CASSSRAISVDAGELFF. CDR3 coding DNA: TGCGCCAGCAGCTCCCGGGCCATCTCTGTGGACGCCGGGGAGCTGTTTTTT.

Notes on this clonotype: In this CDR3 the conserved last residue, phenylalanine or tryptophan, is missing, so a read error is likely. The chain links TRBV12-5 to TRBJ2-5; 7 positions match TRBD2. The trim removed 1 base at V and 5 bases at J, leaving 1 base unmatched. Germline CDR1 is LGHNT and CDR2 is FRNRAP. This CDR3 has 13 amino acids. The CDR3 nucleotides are TGTGCTAGTGGTTTGGGGGGGGGGGAGACCCAGTACCTC. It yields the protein CASGLGGGETQYL.

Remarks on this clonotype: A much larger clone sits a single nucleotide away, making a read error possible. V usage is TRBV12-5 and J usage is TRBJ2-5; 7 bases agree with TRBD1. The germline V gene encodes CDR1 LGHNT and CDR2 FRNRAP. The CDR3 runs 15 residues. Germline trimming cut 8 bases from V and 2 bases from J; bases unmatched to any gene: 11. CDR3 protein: CASSPYWTGQETQYF. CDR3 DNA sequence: TGTGCTAGTAGCCCCTACTGGACAGGTCAAGAGACCCAGTACTTC.

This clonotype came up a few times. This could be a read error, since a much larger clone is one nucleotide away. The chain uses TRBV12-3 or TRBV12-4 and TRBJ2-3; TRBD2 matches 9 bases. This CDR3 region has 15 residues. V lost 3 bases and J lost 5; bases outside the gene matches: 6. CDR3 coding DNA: TGTGCCAGCAGTTTCACGACTAGCGGCTTAGATACGCAGTATTTT. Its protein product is CASSFTTSGLDTQYF.

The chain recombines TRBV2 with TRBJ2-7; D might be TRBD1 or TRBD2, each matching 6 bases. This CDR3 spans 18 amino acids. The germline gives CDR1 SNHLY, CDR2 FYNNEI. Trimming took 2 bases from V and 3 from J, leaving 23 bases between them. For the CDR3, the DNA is TGTGCCAGCAGTGAATTCCGCTCAGGAACAGGGACTTACTACGAGCAGTACTTC. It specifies CASSEFRSGTGTYYEQYF.